The 29 T cell receptor beta chains reported below all come from one sample, sequenced in a study of technical replicates of blood from a few donors. Profiled with immunoSEQ multiplex PCR; TCRdb holds only in-frame clones, not every one. The sample contains about 59,000 clones, approximately 92% of which appear only once. The sequenced sample consisted of PBMCs. The receptors were gathered from a human donor in good health. Some clones in this sample may be carry-over from other donors' samples.

The genes are TRBV12-5 and TRBJ2-7, with TRBD1 matching 7 bases. CDR1 is LGHNT and CDR2 is FRNRAP in the germline V gene. The CDR3 spans 14 residues. After removal of 6 bases from V and 6 bases from J, the junction contained 11 bases not matched to a gene. The CDR3 is CASGGTGTDREQYF. CDR3 nucleotides: TGTGCTAGTGGGGGGACCGGGACAGACCGCGAGCAGTACTTC.

The chain carries TRBV6-5 and TRBJ2-5, with TRBD1 matching over 9 bases. The germline V gene has CDR1 MNHEY and CDR2 SVGAGI. Trimming took 4 bases from V and 5 from J; bases not matched to a gene: 11. The CDR3 spans 16 residues. The CDR3 region is CASSSRGQGTGETQYF. CDR3 DNA sequence: TGTGCCAGCAGTTCGCGCGGACAGGGGACAGGGGAGACCCAGTACTTC.

The chain uses TRBV7-7 and TRBJ2-7, with TRBD1 matching over 9 bases. J gave up 3 bases and V 5 bases, and 8 bases lay outside the gene matches. Germline values: CDR1 SSHAT, CDR2 FNYEAQ (reference sequence). There are 15 residues in the CDR3. The CDR3 spells CASSDRDRDFYEQYF. The CDR3 coding sequence is TGTGCCAGCAGCGACCGGGACAGGGATTTCTACGAGCAGTACTTC.

The V call is TRBV2, the J call TRBJ2-5, with 7 bases fitting TRBD1. Germline V gene lookup returns CDR1 SNHLY and CDR2 FYNNEI. This CDR3 has 13 amino acids. Trimming removed 6 bases from V and 5 bases from J; junction bases left unmatched: 6. This CDR3 reads CASRQGSGETQYF. In DNA, the CDR3 is TGTGCCAGCAGACAGGGGTCCGGGGAGACCCAGTACTTC.

This chain uses TRBV19 with TRBJ2-7; TRBD1 matches at 9 bases. The J segment lost 6 bases and the V segment lost 9 bases, leaving 12 bases of the junction unmatched. Germline V gene sequence: CDR1 LNHDA, CDR2 SQIVND (reference sequence). This CDR3 comprises 14 residues. Written as DNA, the CDR3 is TGTGCCAGCTCGGCCGGGACAGGGTGGTCCGAGCAGTACTTC. Amino acids: CASSAGTGWSEQYF.

Only one count was recorded for this clone. The V and J genes are TRBV2 and TRBJ1-1; TRBD1 matches at 7 bases. CDR1 and CDR2 from the germline V gene are SNHLY and FYNNEI. J gave up 5 bases and V 2 bases, and 8 bases lay outside the gene matches. This CDR3 comprises 15 residues. The CDR3, as DNA: TGTGCCAGCAGTGAAAATGGGGCAGGGGGGACTGAAGCTTTCTTT. It translates to CASSENGAGGTEAFF.

J is TRBJ1-1 and V is TRBV6-5; D not certain. V gave up 5 bases and J gave up 1 base, with 11 bases separating them. Germline V gene data show CDR1 as MNHEY and CDR2 as SVGAGI. There are 14 residues in the CDR3. CDR3 sequence: CASSPLSGNTEAFF. The CDR3 nucleotides read TGTGCCAGCAGTCCATTATCAGGGAACACTGAAGCTTTCTTT.

The sample holds one count of this clone. In DNA form, the CDR3 reads TGTGCCAGCAGTGACAGGGGTTACACCATATATTTT. Amino acid sequence: CASSDRGYTIYF. The chain employs TRBV2 and TRBJ1-3, with D maybe TRBD1 (6 bases). Germline V gene data show CDR1 as SNHLY and CDR2 as FYNNEI. The CDR3 loop spans 12 amino acids. V gave up 3 bases and J gave up 8 bases, with 8 bases separating them.

The chain recombines TRBV7-2 with TRBJ2-5; TRBD2 might be the D (6 bases). Trimming shortened V by 3 bases and J by 0 bases, and 11 bases separated the two germline ends. Germline CDR1 reads SGHTA; CDR2 reads FQGNSA. The CDR3 loop spans 15 amino acids. The CDR3 region has the DNA TGTGCCAGCAGCTTTGCGGGACGTGACCAAGAGACCCAGTACTTC. It specifies CASSFAGRDQETQYF.

The V call is TRBV6-5, the J call TRBJ2-7; no clear D. The germline V and J ends were trimmed by 3 bases and 1 base, with 13 bases remaining between them. CDR3 length: 15 residues. The germline V gene has CDR1 MNHEY and CDR2 SVGAGI. This CDR3 is CASSYLGRRSYEQYF. In DNA, the CDR3 is TGTGCCAGCAGTTATCTGGGCAGACGGTCCTACGAGCAGTACTTC.

The chain has TRBV15 and TRBJ2-3; 7 bases are shared with TRBD1. V was pared by 0 bases and J by 0 bases, with 9 bases of the junction left unmatched. The V gene's germline CDR1 is LNHNV and CDR2 YYDKDF (reference sequence). The CDR3 covers 18 residues. The CDR3 loop reads CATSRDYGRGRSTDTQYF. The CDR3 DNA reads as TGTGCCACCAGCAGAGATTATGGAAGGGGGCGAAGCACAGATACGCAGTATTTT.

The J gene is TRBJ1-1, the V gene TRBV30; TRBD1 matches at 8 bases. This CDR3 is 13 amino acids long. J gave up 5 bases and V 0 bases, and 2 bases lay outside the gene matches. CDR1 is GTSNPN and CDR2 is SVGIG in the germline V gene (reference sequence). The CDR3 nucleotides read TGTGCCTGGAGTGTACAGGGGGATACTGAAGCTTTCTTT. Its protein product is CAWSVQGDTEAFF.

The chain combines TRBV6-1 with TRBJ1-2, with TRBD1 matching 10 bases. The CDR3 is 12 amino acids. Looked up from germline, CDR1 is MNHNS and CDR2 is SASEGT. V lost 5 bases, J lost 8 bases, and 2 bases stayed unmatched. CDR3 sequence: CASSQTGGGYTF. CDR3 sequence (DNA): TGTGCCAGCAGTCAGACAGGGGGCGGCTACACCTTC.

This sequence joins TRBV19 and TRBJ1-1; D is uncertain. Trimming stripped 7 bases from V and 0 bases from J, with 21 bases between. From germline, CDR1 is LNHDA and CDR2 SQIVND (reference sequence). The CDR3 covers 17 residues. The CDR3 region is CASTSPGRVPMNTEAFF. As DNA, the CDR3 is TGTGCCAGTACCAGCCCCGGGAGGGTCCCCATGAACACTGAAGCTTTCTTT.

This chain uses TRBV15 with TRBJ1-1, with D maybe TRBD1 (6 bases). Trimming shortened V by 3 bases and J by 1 base, and 12 bases separated the two germline ends. Germline CDR1 reads LNHNV; CDR2 reads YYDKDF (reference sequence). The CDR3 covers 15 residues. The CDR3 region is CATSREGTPNTEAFF. The CDR3 DNA sequence: TGTGCCACCAGCAGGGAAGGGACACCGAACACTGAAGCTTTCTTT. The variable domain in full, completed from reference TRBV15 and TRBJ1-1, reads DAMVIQNPRYQVTQFGKPVTLSCSQTLNHNVMYWYQQKSSQAPKLLFHYYDKDFNNEADTPDNFQSRRPNTSFCFLDIRSPGLGDTAMYLCATSREGTPNTEAFFGQGTRLTVV.

The chain carries TRBV6-5 and TRBJ2-5; 12 bases line up with TRBD2. The length of the CDR3 is 15 residues. J lost 4 bases, V lost 10 bases, and 10 bases had no gene match. From germline, CDR1 is MNHEY and CDR2 SVGAGI. The CDR3 sequence is CATKLAGGPGETQYF. Written as DNA, the CDR3 is TGTGCCACTAAGCTAGCGGGAGGGCCAGGAGAGACCCAGTACTTC.

The rearrangement links TRBV19 to TRBJ2-4, with D tentatively TRBD2 (6 bases). Trimming took off 6 bases at V and 3 bases at J, with 15 bases between the two ends. There are 15 residues in the CDR3. Per germline, CDR1 LNHDA and CDR2 SQIVND (reference sequence). The CDR3 DNA reads TGTGCCAGTAGCCGAATCGGGAGTGGCAAAAACATTCAGTACTTC. Residues: CASSRIGSGKNIQYF.

The chain employs TRBV4-2 and TRBJ1-2; unclear D gene. V was pared by 1 base and J by 4 bases, with 10 bases between. Germline CDR1 reads LGHNA; CDR2 reads YNFKEQ. The CDR3 has 14 residues. The CDR3 region has the DNA TGTGCCAGCAGCCAAGGGACGGACTTCTATGGCTACACCTTC. Amino acids: CASSQGTDFYGYTF.

The chain couples TRBV7-9 to TRBJ1-3; D uncertain. Between the trimmed V and J ends, which lost 0 bases and 0 bases, there was a span of 9 bases. CDR3 length equals 16 residues. Germline V gene lookup returns CDR1 SEHNR and CDR2 FQNEAQ (reference sequence). CDR3 in DNA: TGTGCCAGCAGCTTAGCGTCTGGGAGCTCTGGAAACACCATATATTTT. Translated, it gives CASSLASGSSGNTIYF. Full variable domain (missing parts from reference TRBV7-9 and TRBJ1-3): DTGVSQNPRHKITKRGQNVTFRCDPISEHNRLYWYRQTLGQGPEFLTYFQNEAQLEKSRLLSDRFSAERPKGSFSTLEIQRTEQGDSAMYLCASSLASGSSGNTIYFGEGSWLTVV.

The chain joins TRBV29-1 to TRBJ1-1; 8 bases line up with TRBD1. V shed 4 bases, J shed 6 bases, and the junction held 7 bases outside the gene matches. CDR3 length: 13 residues. Germline CDR1 is SQVTM and CDR2 is ANQGSEA. The CDR3 reads CSVGAGGGSEAFF. The CDR3 DNA reads as TGCAGCGTTGGGGCAGGGGGCGGTTCTGAAGCTTTCTTT.

The CDR3 is CASSPGLATETQYF. As DNA, the CDR3 is TGTGCCAGTAGCCCGGGACTAGCTACGGAGACCCAGTACTTC. The chain has TRBV19 and TRBJ2-5; 9 nucleotides agree with TRBD2. V was clipped by 6 bases and J by 5 bases; unmatched bases: 7. Germline values: CDR1 LNHDA, CDR2 SQIVND (reference sequence). This CDR3 is built from 14 residues.

CDR3: CASSPRGMTSGGVYEQYF. The DNA for the CDR3 is TGTGCCAGCTCACCACGAGGGATGACTAGCGGGGGGGTCTACGAGCAGTACTTC. The chain combines TRBV18 with TRBJ2-7; 14 nucleotides agree with TRBD2. CDR1 is KGHSH, CDR2 LQKENI, per germline. The ends lost 1 base at V and 3 bases at J; junction bases unmatched: 8. The CDR3 spans 18 residues. Together with reference TRBV18 and TRBJ2-7, the CDR3 gives the full variable domain: NAGVMQNPRHLVRRRGQEARLRCSPMKGHSHVYWYRQLPEEGLKFMVYLQKENIIDESGMPKERFSAEFPKEGPSILRIQQVVRGDSAAYFCASSPRGMTSGGVYEQYFGPGTRLTVT.

The chain carries TRBV19 and TRBJ1-1, with 7 bases that match TRBD1. This CDR3 comprises 16 residues. The V gene's germline CDR1 is LNHDA and CDR2 SQIVND (reference sequence). V was pared by 1 base and J by 4 bases, with 9 bases of the junction left unmatched. As DNA, the CDR3 is TGTGCCAGTAGTATAGCCAGGACAGGATTTGGCACTGAAGCTTTCTTT. It is translated as CASSIARTGFGTEAFF.

This clone appeared once. The CDR3 sequence: CASSLEVAGADSDTQYF. In DNA form, the CDR3 reads TGTGCCAGCAGCTTGGAAGTAGCGGGGGCCGATTCAGATACGCAGTATTTT. The J gene is TRBJ2-3, the V gene TRBV5-4; 9 positions match TRBD2. This CDR3 region has 17 residues. Germline V gene data show CDR1 as SGHNT and CDR2 as YYREEE (reference sequence). The J segment lost 4 bases and the V segment lost 0 bases, leaving 9 bases of the junction unmatched.

The rearrangement uses TRBV7-2 and TRBJ2-5, with D possibly TRBD1 on 5 matching bases. The CDR3 has 17 residues. Per the germline V gene, CDR1 is SGHTA and CDR2 is FQGNSA. V was clipped by 1 base and J by 5 bases, with 20 bases between them. The CDR3, as DNA: TGTGCCAGCAGCTTAGTGTTCGGCGGCCAGGGATCGGAGACCCAGTACTTC. It codes for CASSLVFGGQGSETQYF. Looking up the rest from reference TRBV7-2 and TRBJ2-5 gives the full variable domain: GAGVSQSPSNKVTEKGKDVELRCDPISGHTALYWYRQSLGQGLEFLIYFQGNSAPDKSGLPSDRFSAERTGGSVSTLTIQRTQQEDSAVYLCASSLVFGGQGSETQYFGPGTRLLVL.

The chain combines TRBV29-1 with TRBJ2-7, with 10 bases lining up with TRBD2. Trimming at V came to 0 bases and at J to 1 base, leaving 0 bases not matched to a gene. The CDR3 consists of 14 residues. Germline V CDR1 and CDR2: SQVTM, ANQGSEA. This CDR3 reads CSVEEAGGSYEQYF. The CDR3 bases are TGCAGCGTTGAAGAAGCGGGAGGGTCCTACGAGCAGTACTTC.

The V gene is TRBV6-1, the J gene TRBJ2-7; D is unresolved. Germline values: CDR1 MNHNS, CDR2 SASEGT. V dropped 8 bases and J dropped 3 bases, with 11 bases sitting between them. The CDR3 runs 12 residues. The CDR3 loop reads CASSTPFYEQYF. CDR3 bases: TGTGCCAGCTCTACCCCCTTCTACGAGCAGTACTTC.

The gene calls are TRBV27 and TRBJ1-1, with D perhaps TRBD1 (6 bases). The CDR3 consists of 15 residues. Between the trimmed V and J ends, which lost 0 bases and 4 bases, there was a span of 12 bases. Germline V gives CDR1 MNHEY, CDR2 SMNVEV (reference sequence). The CDR3 sequence is CASSLSAGEGTEAFF. CDR3 sequence (DNA): TGTGCCAGCAGTTTATCGGCAGGGGAGGGCACTGAAGCTTTCTTT.

The CDR3 loop is CASSLSRQETQYF. CDR3 DNA: TGTGCCAGCAGTTTAAGCAGGCAAGAGACCCAGTACTTC. The chain joins TRBV27 to TRBJ2-5; no clear D gene. The CDR3 extends over 13 amino acids. Germline V gene lookup returns CDR1 MNHEY and CDR2 SMNVEV (reference sequence). Trimming cost V 2 bases and J 2 bases, with 6 bases left between them.